These T cell receptor beta chains were read from a single sample in a study of shared clonotypes between healthy human individuals. Some clones are missing from TCRdb's copy, which holds only in-frame ones; the method was immunoSEQ multiplex PCR. This sample yields about 100,000 clones, of which under 70% are seen a single time; over 20% belongs to the top ten. Source material: memory CD8+ T cells sorted from blood. The receptors were sampled from a woman between 25 and 40 years old in good health. Each CDR3 is given with its conserved first and last residue. The order of the fields is CDR3 length, J gene, D gene, V gene, clone size, CDR3 protein, CDR3 DNA. The D gene is left open where the match is weak. Clone size, where shown, is once, few, many, or a class for clones that have expanded.

cdr3_length: 12; j_call: TRBJ1-2; d_call: NA; v_call: TRBV28; clone_size: many; cdr3_aa: CASSLSQAGKTF; cdr3_nt: TGTGCCAGCAGTTTAAGCCAGGCAGGGAAGACCTTC
cdr3_length: 14; j_call: TRBJ2-7; d_call: NA; v_call: TRBV6-1; clone_size: NA; cdr3_aa: CASSPYTLSYEQYF; cdr3_nt: TGTGCCAGCAGCCCTTATACCCTCTCCTACGAGCAGTACTTC
cdr3_length: 13; j_call: TRBJ1-1; d_call: NA; v_call: TRBV6-5; clone_size: few; cdr3_aa: CASSYSSNSEAFF; cdr3_nt: TGTGCCAGCAGTTACTCTAGCAATTCTGAAGCTTTCTTT
cdr3_length: 13; j_call: TRBJ2-7; d_call: NA; v_call: TRBV27; clone_size: NA; cdr3_aa: CASSRDVPYEQYF; cdr3_nt: TGTGCCAGCAGCCGGGACGTCCCCTACGAGCAGTACTTC
cdr3_length: 15; j_call: TRBJ2-3; d_call: NA; v_call: TRBV19; clone_size: NA; cdr3_aa: CASSEVSSNTDTQYF; cdr3_nt: TGTGCCAGTAGTGAAGTGTCTAGCAACACAGATACGCAGTATTTT
cdr3_length: 16; j_call: TRBJ2-6; d_call: NA; v_call: TRBV25-1; clone_size: few; cdr3_aa: CASSEGRGSGANVLTF; cdr3_nt: TGTGCCAGCAGTGAAGGCCGGGGCTCTGGGGCCAACGTCCTGACTTTC
cdr3_length: 12; j_call: TRBJ2-3; d_call: NA; v_call: TRBV14; clone_size: NA; cdr3_aa: CASSPLGVPQYF; cdr3_nt: TGTGCCAGCAGCCCCTTAGGGGTCCCGCAGTATTTT
cdr3_length: 15; j_call: TRBJ1-6; d_call: NA; v_call: TRBV2; clone_size: once; cdr3_aa: CASSENYRDGSPLHF; cdr3_nt: TGTGCCAGCAGTGAAAATTACAGGGATGGCTCACCCCTCCACTTT
cdr3_length: 16; j_call: TRBJ2-7; d_call: NA; v_call: TRBV7-8; clone_size: few; cdr3_aa: CASSLVSGASSYEQYF; cdr3_nt: TGTGCCAGCAGCTTAGTCAGCGGAGCGAGCTCCTACGAGCAGTACTTC
cdr3_length: 16; j_call: TRBJ2-5; d_call: TRBD2; v_call: TRBV28; clone_size: NA; cdr3_aa: CASSSDLAGFQETQYF; cdr3_nt: TGTGCCAGCAGTTCCGACCTAGCGGGGTTTCAAGAGACCCAGTACTTC
cdr3_length: 13; j_call: TRBJ1-2; d_call: NA; v_call: TRBV6-1; clone_size: NA; cdr3_aa: CASSEMGSYGYTF; cdr3_nt: TGTGCCAGCAGTGAAATGGGGAGCTATGGCTACACCTTC
cdr3_length: 13; j_call: TRBJ1-1; d_call: NA; v_call: TRBV29-1; clone_size: many; cdr3_aa: CSVERDENTEAFF; cdr3_nt: TGCAGCGTTGAGAGGGACGAGAACACTGAAGCTTTCTTT
cdr3_length: 15; j_call: TRBJ2-7; d_call: NA; v_call: TRBV13; clone_size: NA; cdr3_aa: CASSREGQQTSEQYF; cdr3_nt: TGTGCCAGCAGCCGAGAGGGCCAGCAGACCTCCGAGCAGTACTTC
cdr3_length: 15; j_call: TRBJ2-7; d_call: NA; v_call: TRBV29-1; clone_size: few; cdr3_aa: CSACRQQGDYYEQYF; cdr3_nt: TGCAGCGCTTGCCGACAACAGGGGGACTACTACGAGCAGTACTTC
cdr3_length: 14; j_call: TRBJ1-4; d_call: TRBD1; v_call: TRBV27; clone_size: NA; cdr3_aa: CASRPGTANEKLFF; cdr3_nt: TGTGCCAGCAGACCCGGGACAGCTAATGAAAAACTGTTTTTT
cdr3_length: 13; j_call: TRBJ1-1; d_call: TRBD1; v_call: TRBV19; clone_size: NA; cdr3_aa: CASSRTGDTEAFF; cdr3_nt: TGTGCCAGTAGCCGGACAGGAGACACTGAAGCTTTCTTT